This T cell receptor (beta chain) was recorded in a study of control samples from healthy donors and cancer patients (dated by TCRdb to about 2020). The CDR3 runs 15 amino acids, cysteine and phenylalanine included. The entry retains the CDR3 DNA only, 45 bases that are in frame from base 1. The library came from the immunoSEQ multiplex PCR assay. The table comes from immuneACCESS by way of TCRdb, which keeps in-frame sequences with V and J called. Part of the clones is missing from these tables; in studies checked, under half for an unresolved V gene and the rest for unknown reasons. The sample table lists about 12,000 clones, approximately 93% of them with a count of one. The ten largest clones take up 27% of the sample. Comment on this clone: What this receptor recognizes is not known. Within one base of it there is no much larger clone, and no base qualities were kept.

The rearranged segments are TRBV21-1 and TRBJ1-5; the DNA was not used to check the table's D call, TRBD1. TRBV21-1 is a documented pseudogene. Sequenced: PBMCs. The source is a man in his 70s with head and neck cancer. Here is the DNA: TGTGCCAGCAGCAGCGGACATACTAGCAATCAGCCCCAGCATTTT. This codes for CASSSGHTSNQPQHF.